The 10 T cell receptor beta chains below were found in one sample sequenced in a study of identical twins. Each CDR3 protein is one row after TCRdb ran MiXCR on the 5' RACE reads. There are roughly 540,000 distinct CDR3 sequences in the sample; about 20% occur only once, and 0.91% lies in the top ten. These data are also associated with another study on T cells expressing NK-cell markers.

The sequenced sample was CD4+ T cells sorted from blood. The receptors were gathered from a woman aged 18-35 years in good health.

This clonotype came up a few times. This sequence joins TRBV11-2 and TRBJ2-7; possibly TRBD1 for D (6 bases). The CDR3 totals 13 residues. Germline CDR1 is SGHAT and CDR2 is FQNNGV. The ends were cut back, 0 bases at V and 6 bases at J, with 9 bases in the middle. Written as DNA, the CDR3 is TGTGCCAGCAGCTTAGACCGCAGGGGCGAGCAGTACTTC. Its protein product is CASSLDRRGEQYF.

V gene TRBV5-6 combines with J gene TRBJ2-1; D unclear. The germline gives CDR1 SGHDT, CDR2 YYEEEE. The CDR3 consists of 12 residues. The germline V and J ends were trimmed by 4 bases and 7 bases, with 9 bases remaining between them. CDR3 region: CASSLRMNEQFF. The CDR3, as DNA: TGTGCCAGCAGCCTAAGGATGAATGAGCAGTTCTTC.

This chain connects TRBV3-1 to TRBJ2-5; either TRBD1 or TRBD2 may supply D (5 bases each). The ends were cut back, 4 bases at V and 7 bases at J, with 22 bases in the middle. The CDR3 is made up of 16 amino acids. The germline CDR1 and CDR2 sequences are LGHDT and YNNKEL (reference sequence). The CDR3 protein is CASSLLRGSTGGTQYF. CDR3 in DNA: TGTGCCAGCAGCCTACTCCGGGGCTCGACGGGCGGGACCCAGTACTTC.

This clonotype was found a few times. The chain has TRBV7-9 and TRBJ2-7; D assignment may be TRBD1 or TRBD2 (6 bases each). Per the germline V gene, CDR1 is SEHNR and CDR2 is FQNEAQ (reference sequence). The V gene lost 7 bases and the J gene lost 3 bases, with 16 bases spanning the gap. This CDR3 is 14 amino acids long. CDR3 nucleotides: TGTGCCAGCACCTCAAGTGGGGGGCTCTACGAGCAGTACTTC. Protein product: CASTSSGGLYEQYF.

This clonotype was counted between two and nine times. The chain recombines TRBV6-1 with TRBJ2-1; 14 nucleotides line up with TRBD2. The CDR3 has 18 amino acids. Germline V CDR1 and CDR2: MNHNS, SASEGT. J lost 0 bases, V lost 4 bases, and 5 bases had no gene match. The CDR3 region is CASSGTSGGFSSYNEQFF. The CDR3 coding sequence is TGTGCCAGCAGTGGGACTAGCGGGGGGTTTAGCTCCTACAATGAGCAGTTCTTC.

The V call is TRBV7-9, the J call TRBJ1-2; 9 bases align to TRBD1. Germline assignment: CDR1 SEHNR and CDR2 FQNEAQ (reference sequence). After removal of 6 bases from V and 2 bases from J, the junction contained 4 bases not matched to a gene. The CDR3 covers 14 residues. The CDR3 region is CASRQGQGNYGYTF. The CDR3 nucleotides are TGTGCCAGCAGGCAAGGACAGGGGAACTATGGCTACACCTTC.

This clonotype was observed many times. The chain is built from TRBV20-1 and TRBJ2-7; 9 bases map to TRBD2. The CDR3 sequence is 14 residues long. J gave up 4 bases and V 4 bases, and 8 bases lay outside the gene matches. CDR1 and CDR2 (germline): DFQATT, SNEGSKA (reference sequence). This CDR3 is CSATLAGVRYEQYF. The CDR3 bases are TGCAGTGCTACCTTAGCGGGAGTGAGGTACGAGCAGTACTTC.

This clonotype was seen repeatedly, ten times or more. CDR3 loop: CASSQNYEQYF. CDR3 DNA: TGTGCCAGCAGCCAAAACTACGAGCAGTACTTC. V gene TRBV3-1 combines with J gene TRBJ2-7; no reliable D call. CDR3 size: 11 residues. The germline CDR1 and CDR2 sequences are LGHDT and YNNKEL (reference sequence). V lost 2 bases to trimming and J lost 3 bases, with 2 bases between them.

The chain employs TRBV10-3 and TRBJ1-6; D gene unclear. Germline assignment: CDR1 ENHRY and CDR2 SYGVKD. Trimming shortened V by 2 bases and J by 10 bases, and 6 bases separated the two germline ends. The CDR3 is 12 amino acids. The DNA for the CDR3 is TGTGCCATCAGTGAGGGAGGCTCACCCCTCCACTTT. This encodes CAISEGGSPLHF.

V and J are TRBV12-3 or TRBV12-4 and TRBJ1-4, with TRBD1 as a possible D gene (5 bases). V was shortened by 6 bases and J by 7 bases, with 18 bases between the two germline ends. The CDR3 spans 15 residues. CDR3 coding DNA: TGTGCCAGCAGGGGGCCGCAGGGATTCCGTGAAAAACTGTTTTTT. Translating it yields CASRGPQGFREKLFF.